Listed below are T cell receptor beta chains from one sample, sequenced in a study of early T cells in non-severe SARS-CoV-2 infection. TCRdb processed the 5' RACE reads anew with MiXCR; each CDR3 protein has one entry. The top ten hold approximately 6% of the sample, which has some 96,000 distinct CDR3 sequences, around 14% seen once. Sequences were obtained from whole blood. The receptors stem from an adult who was a healthcare worker with PCR-confirmed SARS-CoV-2 infection or an uninfected control (not recorded which). Each CDR3 is given without its conserved first and last residue. The order of the fields is J gene, V gene, CDR3 protein.

j_call: TRBJ2-1
v_call: TRBV2
cdr3_aa: ASSSSRTSGSYNEQF

j_call: TRBJ1-6
v_call: TRBV5-6
cdr3_aa: ASSSTGSSPLH

j_call: TRBJ2-5
v_call: TRBV7-9
cdr3_aa: ASSLSVTQY

j_call: TRBJ2-1
v_call: TRBV11-2
cdr3_aa: ASSLVGVNNEQF

j_call: TRBJ2-1
v_call: TRBV7-6
cdr3_aa: ASSPFGLAGVNNEQF

j_call: TRBJ1-1
v_call: TRBV5-1
cdr3_aa: ASSHNRVADTEAF

j_call: TRBJ1-6
v_call: TRBV3-1
cdr3_aa: ASSHRGANNSPLH

j_call: TRBJ2-3
v_call: TRBV2
cdr3_aa: ASSDSGLAVTDTQY

j_call: TRBJ1-2
v_call: TRBV5-1
cdr3_aa: ASSLDHLANYGYT

j_call: TRBJ1-5
v_call: TRBV29-1
cdr3_aa: SVGFWEGPQH

j_call: TRBJ2-1
v_call: TRBV7-9
cdr3_aa: ASSFPLMGEQF

j_call: TRBJ2-7
v_call: TRBV9
cdr3_aa: ASSVAGTSGNEQY

j_call: TRBJ2-7
v_call: TRBV28
cdr3_aa: ASSLGSFRVEQY

j_call: TRBJ2-1
v_call: TRBV7-9
cdr3_aa: ASSRSGSTFYNEQF

j_call: TRBJ2-5
v_call: TRBV12-3/TRBV12-4
cdr3_aa: ASTLRGETQY

j_call: TRBJ2-6
v_call: TRBV6-2/TRBV6-3
cdr3_aa: ASRRVPTSSSGANVLT

j_call: TRBJ2-1
v_call: TRBV7-7
cdr3_aa: ASSKLRDEQF

j_call: TRBJ2-3
v_call: TRBV7-3
cdr3_aa: ASSLNSGLTDTQY

j_call: TRBJ1-1
v_call: TRBV3-1
cdr3_aa: ASSQGGHPTEAF

j_call: TRBJ2-1
v_call: TRBV30
cdr3_aa: AWGSLNAYNEQF

j_call: TRBJ1-1
v_call: TRBV7-8
cdr3_aa: ASSLAPPLSAEVF

j_call: TRBJ2-5
v_call: TRBV9
cdr3_aa: ASSVDVGPVTQY

j_call: TRBJ1-1
v_call: TRBV29-1
cdr3_aa: SVGQTNTEAF

j_call: TRBJ1-5
v_call: TRBV7-2
cdr3_aa: ASSLNGQPQH

j_call: TRBJ2-7
v_call: TRBV29-1
cdr3_aa: SVEMTGIYEQY

j_call: TRBJ2-5
v_call: TRBV12-3/TRBV12-4
cdr3_aa: ASSPRNEETQY

j_call: TRBJ2-1
v_call: TRBV20-1
cdr3_aa: SASVTAGGTF

j_call: TRBJ1-1
v_call: TRBV20-1
cdr3_aa: SAPVWVGNTEAF

j_call: TRBJ2-7
v_call: TRBV7-8
cdr3_aa: ASSLSGSGPYEQY

j_call: TRBJ2-7
v_call: TRBV7-2
cdr3_aa: ASSLQQGSSYEQY

j_call: TRBJ2-3
v_call: TRBV28
cdr3_aa: ASSFRPDTQY

j_call: TRBJ2-5
v_call: TRBV7-6
cdr3_aa: ASSLMTGGETQY

j_call: TRBJ2-7
v_call: TRBV7-6
cdr3_aa: ASGLAAPGEQY

j_call: TRBJ2-4
v_call: TRBV9
cdr3_aa: ASGRASGNIQY

j_call: TRBJ1-5
v_call: TRBV27
cdr3_aa: ASSPRDRGLGQPQH

j_call: TRBJ2-7
v_call: TRBV5-1
cdr3_aa: ASSLAAGYKDEQY

j_call: TRBJ1-5
v_call: TRBV20-1
cdr3_aa: SAGTDREGQPQH

j_call: TRBJ2-3
v_call: TRBV7-2
cdr3_aa: ASSLEGPADTLY

j_call: TRBJ2-2
v_call: TRBV7-6
cdr3_aa: ASSLSGRGSGELF

j_call: TRBJ2-1
v_call: TRBV14
cdr3_aa: ASSQVRGKVKF

j_call: TRBJ1-6
v_call: TRBV18
cdr3_aa: ASSWDRGDSPLH

j_call: TRBJ1-2
v_call: TRBV14
cdr3_aa: ASSQGTGYGYT

j_call: TRBJ2-7
v_call: TRBV6-6
cdr3_aa: ASSYFRGEQY

j_call: TRBJ2-6
v_call: TRBV2
cdr3_aa: ASTRNSGANVLT

j_call: TRBJ2-7
v_call: TRBV7-6
cdr3_aa: ASSKTSGGTSGTYPGYEQY

j_call: TRBJ2-2
v_call: TRBV5-6
cdr3_aa: ASSPRVPSTGELF

j_call: TRBJ1-1
v_call: TRBV2
cdr3_aa: ASNTVMDTEAF

j_call: TRBJ2-3
v_call: TRBV7-9
cdr3_aa: ASSPGSPTDTQY

j_call: TRBJ2-7
v_call: TRBV3-1
cdr3_aa: ASSQGYAYEQY